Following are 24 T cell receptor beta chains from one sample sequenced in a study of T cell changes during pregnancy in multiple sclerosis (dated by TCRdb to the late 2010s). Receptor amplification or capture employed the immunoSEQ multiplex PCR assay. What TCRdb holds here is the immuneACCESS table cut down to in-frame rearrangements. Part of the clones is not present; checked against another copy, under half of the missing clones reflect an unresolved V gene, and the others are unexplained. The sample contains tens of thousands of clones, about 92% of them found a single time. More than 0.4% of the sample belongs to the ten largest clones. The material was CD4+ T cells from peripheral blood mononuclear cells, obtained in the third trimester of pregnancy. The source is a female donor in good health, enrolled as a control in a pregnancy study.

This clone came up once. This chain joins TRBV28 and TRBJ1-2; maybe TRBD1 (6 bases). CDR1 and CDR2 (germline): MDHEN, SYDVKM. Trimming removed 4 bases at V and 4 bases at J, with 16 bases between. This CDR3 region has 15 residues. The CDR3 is CASSSPDRRVYGYTF. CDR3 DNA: TGTGCCAGCAGTTCCCCGGACAGACGGGTCTATGGCTACACCTTC.

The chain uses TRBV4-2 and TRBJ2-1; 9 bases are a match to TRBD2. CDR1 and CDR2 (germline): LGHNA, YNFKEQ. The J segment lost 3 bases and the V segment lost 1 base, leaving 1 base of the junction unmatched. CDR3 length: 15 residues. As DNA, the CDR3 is TGTGCCAGCAGCCAAGTTAGCGGGGGCTACAATGAGCAGTTCTTC. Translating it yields CASSQVSGGYNEQFF.

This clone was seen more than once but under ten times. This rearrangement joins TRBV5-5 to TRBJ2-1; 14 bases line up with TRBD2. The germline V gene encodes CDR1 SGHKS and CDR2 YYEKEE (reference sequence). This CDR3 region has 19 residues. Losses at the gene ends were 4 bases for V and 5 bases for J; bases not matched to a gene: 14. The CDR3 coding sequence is TGTGCCAGCAGCCCAGGTCCCGGGACTAGCGGGGGAACGCACAATGAGCAGTTCTTC. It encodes CASSPGPGTSGGTHNEQFF. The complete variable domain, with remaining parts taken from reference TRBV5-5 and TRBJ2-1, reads DAGVTQSPTHLIKTRGQQVTLRCSPISGHKSVSWYQQVLGQGPQFIFQYYEKEERGRGNFPDRFSARQFPNYSSELNVNALLLGDSALYLCASSPGPGTSGGTHNEQFFGPGTRLTVL.

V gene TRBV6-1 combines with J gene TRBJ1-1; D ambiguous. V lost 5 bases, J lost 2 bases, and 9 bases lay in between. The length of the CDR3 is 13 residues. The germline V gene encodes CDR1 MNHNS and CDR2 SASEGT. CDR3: CASSSRDNTEAFF. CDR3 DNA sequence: TGTGCCAGCAGTTCGAGGGATAACACTGAAGCTTTCTTT.

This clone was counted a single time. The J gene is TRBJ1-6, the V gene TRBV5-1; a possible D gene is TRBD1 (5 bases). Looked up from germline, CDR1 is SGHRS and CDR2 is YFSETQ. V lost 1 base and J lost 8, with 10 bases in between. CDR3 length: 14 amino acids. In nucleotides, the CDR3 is TGCGCCAGCAGCTTGTGGGGGGTGGATTCACCCCTCCACTTT. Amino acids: CASSLWGVDSPLHF.

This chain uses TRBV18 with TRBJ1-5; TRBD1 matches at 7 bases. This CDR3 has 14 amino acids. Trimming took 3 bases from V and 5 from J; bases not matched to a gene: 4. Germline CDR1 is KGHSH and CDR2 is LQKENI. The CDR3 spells CASSPKGGDQPQHF. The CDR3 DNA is TGTGCCAGCTCACCGAAAGGGGGCGATCAGCCCCAGCATTTT.

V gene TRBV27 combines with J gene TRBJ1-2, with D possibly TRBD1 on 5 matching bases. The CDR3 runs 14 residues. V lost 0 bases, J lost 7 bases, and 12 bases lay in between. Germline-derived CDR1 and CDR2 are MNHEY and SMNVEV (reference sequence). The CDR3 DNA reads TGTGCCAGCAGTTTATCGAGCAGGGAGGGTGGCTACACCTTC. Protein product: CASSLSSREGGYTF.

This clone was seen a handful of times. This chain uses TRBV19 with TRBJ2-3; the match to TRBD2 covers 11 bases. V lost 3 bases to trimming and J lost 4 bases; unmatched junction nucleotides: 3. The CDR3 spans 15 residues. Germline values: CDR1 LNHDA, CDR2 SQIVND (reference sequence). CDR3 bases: TGTGCCAGTAGTATTGTAGCGGGGGGGTCAGATACGCAGTATTTT. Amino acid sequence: CASSIVAGGSDTQYF.

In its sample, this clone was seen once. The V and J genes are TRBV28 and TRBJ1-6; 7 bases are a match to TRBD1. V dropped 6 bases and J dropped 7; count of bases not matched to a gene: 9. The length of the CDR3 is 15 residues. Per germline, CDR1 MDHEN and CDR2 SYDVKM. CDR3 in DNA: TGTGCCAGCAGGCTCATGCAGGGGGTAAATTCACCCCTCCACTTT. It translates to CASRLMQGVNSPLHF.

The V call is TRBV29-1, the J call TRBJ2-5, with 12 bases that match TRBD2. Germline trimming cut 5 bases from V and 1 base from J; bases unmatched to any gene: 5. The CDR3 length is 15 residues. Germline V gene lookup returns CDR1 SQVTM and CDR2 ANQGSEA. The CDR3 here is CSVSTSGGGQETQYF. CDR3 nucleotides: TGCAGCGTTTCGACTAGCGGGGGCGGCCAAGAGACCCAGTACTTC.

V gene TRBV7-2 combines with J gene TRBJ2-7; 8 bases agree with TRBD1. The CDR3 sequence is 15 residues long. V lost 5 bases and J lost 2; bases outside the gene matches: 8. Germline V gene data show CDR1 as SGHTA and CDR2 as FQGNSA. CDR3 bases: TGTGCCAGCAGCCCGTCCCGGGACAGGACCTACGAGCAGTACTTC. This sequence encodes CASSPSRDRTYEQYF. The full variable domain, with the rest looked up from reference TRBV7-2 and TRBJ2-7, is GAGVSQSPSNKVTEKGKDVELRCDPISGHTALYWYRQSLGQGLEFLIYFQGNSAPDKSGLPSDRFSAERTGGSVSTLTIQRTQQEDSAVYLCASSPSRDRTYEQYFGPGTRLTVT.

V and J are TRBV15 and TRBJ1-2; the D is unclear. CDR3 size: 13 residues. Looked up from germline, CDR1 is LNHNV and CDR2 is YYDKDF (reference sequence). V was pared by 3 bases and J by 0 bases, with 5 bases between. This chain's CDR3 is CATSRSSNYGYTF. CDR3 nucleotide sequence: TGTGCCACCAGCAGGTCCTCTAACTATGGCTACACCTTC.

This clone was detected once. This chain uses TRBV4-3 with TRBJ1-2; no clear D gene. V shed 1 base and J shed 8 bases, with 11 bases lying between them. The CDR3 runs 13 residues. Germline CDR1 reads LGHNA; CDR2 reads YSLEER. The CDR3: CASSQAGGLGYTF. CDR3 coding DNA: TGCGCCAGCAGCCAAGCCGGAGGGTTGGGCTACACCTTC.

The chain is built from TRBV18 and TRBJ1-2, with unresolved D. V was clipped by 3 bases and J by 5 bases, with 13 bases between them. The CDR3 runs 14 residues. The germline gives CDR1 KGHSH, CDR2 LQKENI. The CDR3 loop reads CASSPGAVGYGYTF. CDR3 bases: TGTGCCAGCTCACCCGGCGCGGTGGGTTATGGCTACACCTTC.

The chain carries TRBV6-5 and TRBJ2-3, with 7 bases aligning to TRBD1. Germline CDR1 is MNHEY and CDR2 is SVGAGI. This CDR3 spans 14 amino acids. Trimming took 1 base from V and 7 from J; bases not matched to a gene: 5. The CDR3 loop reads CASSYLQGLNTQYF. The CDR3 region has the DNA TGTGCCAGCAGTTACTTACAGGGGTTAAATACGCAGTATTTT.

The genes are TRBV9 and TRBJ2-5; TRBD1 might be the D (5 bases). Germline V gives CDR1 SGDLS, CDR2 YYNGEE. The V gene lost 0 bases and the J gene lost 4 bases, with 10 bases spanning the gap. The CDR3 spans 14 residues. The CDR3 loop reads CASSVGTTAETQYF. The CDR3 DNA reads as TGTGCCAGCAGCGTAGGGACAACGGCAGAGACCCAGTACTTC.

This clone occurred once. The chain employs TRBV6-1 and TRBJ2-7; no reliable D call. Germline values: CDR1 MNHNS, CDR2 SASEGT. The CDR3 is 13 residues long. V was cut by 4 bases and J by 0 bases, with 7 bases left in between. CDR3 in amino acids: CASSVAVSYEQYF. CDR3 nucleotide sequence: TGTGCCAGCAGTGTGGCGGTCTCCTACGAGCAGTACTTC.

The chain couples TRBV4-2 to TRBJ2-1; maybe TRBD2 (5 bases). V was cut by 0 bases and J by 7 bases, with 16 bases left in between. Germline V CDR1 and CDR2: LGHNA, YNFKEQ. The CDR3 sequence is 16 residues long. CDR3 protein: CASSQDLHLERNEQFF. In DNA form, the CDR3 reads TGTGCCAGCAGCCAAGATCTTCACCTAGAGCGGAATGAGCAGTTCTTC.

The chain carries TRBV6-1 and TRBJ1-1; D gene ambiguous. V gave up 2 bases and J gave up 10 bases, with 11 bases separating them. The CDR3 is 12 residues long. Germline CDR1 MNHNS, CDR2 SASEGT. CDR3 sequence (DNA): TGTGCCAGCAGTGAAATCGCGGTGGGAGCTTTCTTT. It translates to CASSEIAVGAFF.

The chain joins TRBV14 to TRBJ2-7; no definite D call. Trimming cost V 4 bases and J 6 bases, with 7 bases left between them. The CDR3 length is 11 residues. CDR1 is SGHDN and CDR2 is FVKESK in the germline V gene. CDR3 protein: CASSPGSEQYF. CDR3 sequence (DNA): TGTGCCAGCAGCCCTGGTAGCGAGCAGTACTTC.

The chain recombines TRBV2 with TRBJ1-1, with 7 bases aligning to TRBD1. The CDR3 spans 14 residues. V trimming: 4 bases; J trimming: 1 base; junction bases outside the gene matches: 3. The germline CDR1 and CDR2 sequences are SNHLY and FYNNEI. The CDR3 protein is CASSGDSPNTEAFF. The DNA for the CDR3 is TGTGCCAGCAGTGGGGACAGCCCGAACACTGAAGCTTTCTTT. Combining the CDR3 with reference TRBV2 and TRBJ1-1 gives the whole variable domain EPEVTQTPSHQVTQMGQEVILRCVPISNHLYFYWYRQILGQKVEFLVSFYNNEISEKSEIFDDQFSVERPDGSNFTLKIRSTKLEDSAMYFCASSGDSPNTEAFFGQGTRLTVV.

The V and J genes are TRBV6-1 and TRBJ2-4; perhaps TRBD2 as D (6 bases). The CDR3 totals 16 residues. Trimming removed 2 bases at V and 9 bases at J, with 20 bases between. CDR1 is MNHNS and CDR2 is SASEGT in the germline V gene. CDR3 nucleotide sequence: TGTGCCAGCAGTGAAAAGGGGAGGACCCTAAGTCTCATTCAGTACTTC. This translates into CASSEKGRTLSLIQYF.

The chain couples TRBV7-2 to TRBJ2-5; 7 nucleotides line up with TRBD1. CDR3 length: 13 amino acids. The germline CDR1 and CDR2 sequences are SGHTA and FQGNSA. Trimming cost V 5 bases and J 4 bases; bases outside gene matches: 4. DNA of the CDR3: TGTGCCAGCAGCGTCTACAGGGGAGAGACCCAGTACTTC. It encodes CASSVYRGETQYF.

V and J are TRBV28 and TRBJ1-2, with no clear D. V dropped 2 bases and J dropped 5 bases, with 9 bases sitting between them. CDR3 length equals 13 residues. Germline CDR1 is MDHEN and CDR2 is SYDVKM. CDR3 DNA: TGTGCCAGCAGTTTAGCAGGCAGTTATGGCTACACCTTC. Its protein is CASSLAGSYGYTF.